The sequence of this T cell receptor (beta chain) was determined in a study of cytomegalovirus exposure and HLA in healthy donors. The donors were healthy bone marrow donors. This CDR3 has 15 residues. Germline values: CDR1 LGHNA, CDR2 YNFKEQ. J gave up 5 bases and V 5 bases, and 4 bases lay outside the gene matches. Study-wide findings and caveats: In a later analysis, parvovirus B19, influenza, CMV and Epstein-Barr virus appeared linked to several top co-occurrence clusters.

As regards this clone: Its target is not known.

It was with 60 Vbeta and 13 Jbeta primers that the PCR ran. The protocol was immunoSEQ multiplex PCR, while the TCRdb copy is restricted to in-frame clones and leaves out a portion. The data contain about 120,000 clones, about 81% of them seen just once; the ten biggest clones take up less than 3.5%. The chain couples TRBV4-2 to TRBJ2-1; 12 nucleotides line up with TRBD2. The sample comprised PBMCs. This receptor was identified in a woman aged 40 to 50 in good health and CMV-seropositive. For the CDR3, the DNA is TGTGCCAGCAGCTCTAGCGGGGGGGAGAACAATGAGCAGTTCTTC. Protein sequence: CASSSSGGENNEQFF.